These 21 T cell receptor beta chains originate from one sample sequenced in a study of T cell responses to AZD1222 COVID-19 vaccine. Assay: immunoSEQ multiplex PCR; the TCRdb copy retains only in-frame clones and omits some. The sample carries approximately 220,000 clones, 93% recorded once. The specimen comprised peripheral blood, sampled on day 0 of MenACWY control vaccination. The receptor source for this set is an adult in good health.

This chain joins TRBV5-4 and TRBJ1-2, with D maybe TRBD1 (6 bases). Germline-derived CDR1 and CDR2 are SGHNT and YYREEE (reference sequence). The CDR3 runs 14 residues. Trimming cost V 0 bases and J 8 bases, with 14 bases left between them. The CDR3 nucleotides are TGTGCCAGCAGCTTGGAGAATAGGGGGTACGGCTACACCTTC. Its translation: CASSLENRGYGYTF.

The rearrangement joins TRBV30 to TRBJ1-1; D is unresolved. Germline CDR1 GTSNPN, CDR2 SVGIG (reference sequence). Trimming stripped 0 bases from V and 4 bases from J, with 9 bases between. This CDR3 has 13 residues. The CDR3, as DNA: TGTGCCTGGAGTGTTGGGGAATTCACTGAAGCTTTCTTT. Its protein is CAWSVGEFTEAFF. Complete variable domain (other parts from reference TRBV30 and TRBJ1-1): SQTIHQWPATLVQPVGSPLSLECTVEGTSNPNLYWYRQAAGRGLQLLFYSVGIGQISSEVPQNLSASRPQDRQFILSSKKLLLSDSGFYLCAWSVGEFTEAFFGQGTRLTVV.

This chain uses TRBV7-2 with TRBJ2-3; TRBD2 aligns across 11 bases. V was pared by 11 bases and J by 1 base, with 11 bases of the junction left unmatched. Germline lookup yields CDR1 SGHTA and CDR2 FQGNSA. The CDR3 contains 16 residues. The CDR3 DNA sequence: TGTGCCTGGGCGGTAGCGGGGGGGCGGGGCACAGATACGCAGTATTTT. Its translation is CAWAVAGGRGTDTQYF.

This clone was found once. The chain couples TRBV30 to TRBJ2-7, with D possibly matching TRBD1 (6 bases). The CDR3 consists of 13 residues. Germline loops: CDR1 GTSNPN, CDR2 SVGIG (reference sequence). The V and J ends lost 3 bases and 6 bases respectively, with 15 bases between them. As DNA, the CDR3 is TGTGCCTGGAGCGCAGGGGTTGGAAGCGAGCAGTACTTC. Translating it yields CAWSAGVGSEQYF. Full variable domain (outside the CDR3, taken from reference TRBV30 and TRBJ2-7): SQTIHQWPATLVQPVGSPLSLECTVEGTSNPNLYWYRQAAGRGLQLLFYSVGIGQISSEVPQNLSASRPQDRQFILSSKKLLLSDSGFYLCAWSAGVGSEQYFGPGTRLTVT.

V and J are TRBV6-5 and TRBJ2-7; 7 bases are a match to TRBD2. CDR1 and CDR2 (germline): MNHEY, SVGAGI. V was clipped by 2 bases and J by 0 bases; unmatched bases: 1. The CDR3 totals 14 residues. CDR3 protein: CASSYGGGSYEQYF. The CDR3 DNA reads as TGTGCCAGCAGTTACGGGGGGGGCTCCTACGAGCAGTACTTC.

This chain joins TRBV7-2 and TRBJ1-2; D is perhaps TRBD1 (6 bases). The CDR3 has 15 amino acids. V was pared by 5 bases and J by 7 bases, with 20 bases between. Germline V gene sequence: CDR1 SGHTA, CDR2 FQGNSA. The CDR3 region is CASSPGSGGQGGYTF. The CDR3 DNA reads TGTGCCAGCAGCCCCGGGAGCGGGGGGCAGGGTGGCTACACCTTC.

The J gene is TRBJ1-2, the V gene TRBV29-1, with D uncertain. Germline V lookup: CDR1 SQVTM, CDR2 ANQGSEA. The CDR3 extends over 14 amino acids. V was pared by 7 bases and J by 2 bases, with 17 bases between. The CDR3 DNA follows: TGCAGCGGGGGAGAAAGCCTAGAGAACTATGGCTACACCTTC. Protein sequence: CSGGESLENYGYTF.

V gene TRBV6-2 or TRBV6-3 combines with J gene TRBJ2-7; 9 positions match TRBD2. The CDR3 loop spans 17 amino acids. The trim removed 0 bases at V and 1 base at J, leaving 7 bases unmatched. Germline CDR1 MNHEY, CDR2 SVGEGT. The CDR3 coding sequence is TGTGCCAGCAGTTACTCTGCGCCGGGACTAGCATCCTACGAGCAGTACTTC. Amino acid sequence: CASSYSAPGLASYEQYF.

This rearrangement joins TRBV19 to TRBJ2-7; D is perhaps TRBD1 or TRBD2 (5 bases each). Germline V lookup: CDR1 LNHDA, CDR2 SQIVND (reference sequence). The CDR3 sequence is 12 residues long. Trimming shortened V by 3 bases and J by 5 bases, and 8 bases separated the two germline ends. CDR3 residues: CASSILGDEQYF. The CDR3 nucleotides read TGTGCCAGTAGTATTTTGGGGGACGAGCAGTACTTC.

The sample holds one count of this clone. CDR3 nucleotides: TGTGCCTGGAGTATCGGCCGGTACGAGCAGTACTTC. Its translation: CAWSIGRYEQYF. The V gene is TRBV30, the J gene TRBJ2-7; D is unresolved. The V and J ends lost 2 bases and 4 bases respectively, with 9 bases between them. This CDR3 is 12 amino acids long. Germline CDR1 GTSNPN, CDR2 SVGIG (reference sequence). Drawing the rest from reference TRBV30 and TRBJ2-7, the complete variable domain is SQTIHQWPATLVQPVGSPLSLECTVEGTSNPNLYWYRQAAGRGLQLLFYSVGIGQISSEVPQNLSASRPQDRQFILSSKKLLLSDSGFYLCAWSIGRYEQYFGPGTRLTVT.

The chain couples TRBV19 to TRBJ1-2; no firm D call. CDR3 length equals 11 residues. Germline CDR1 reads LNHDA; CDR2 reads SQIVND (reference sequence). Trimming cost V 5 bases and J 5 bases, with 6 bases left between them. CDR3 bases: TGTGCCAGTAGTCCCAGTTATGGCTACACCTTC. As protein: CASSPSYGYTF.

This CDR3 is CASSIGLRGASSGNTIYF. CDR3 bases: TGTGCCAGTAGTATCGGGCTGAGGGGGGCCAGCTCTGGAAACACCATATATTTT. The V and J genes are TRBV19 and TRBJ1-3, with a tentative D call TRBD1 (6 bases). V was shortened by 3 bases and J by 0 bases, with 18 bases between the two germline ends. Per germline, CDR1 LNHDA and CDR2 SQIVND (reference sequence). The CDR3 covers 18 residues.

The CDR3 DNA is TGCGCCAGCAGCCAAGATGGGGGGAACAGGGGTACCACTGAAGCTTTCTTT. Amino acids: CASSQDGGNRGTTEAFF. The chain has TRBV4-1 and TRBJ1-1; TRBD1 aligns across 7 bases. J was trimmed by 4 bases and V by 0 bases; bases with no gene match: 11. The germline CDR1 and CDR2 sequences are MGHRA and YSYEKL. The CDR3 is 17 amino acids.

J is TRBJ1-6 and V is TRBV6-4; D gene unclear. Germline V gene sequence: CDR1 MRHNA, CDR2 SNTAGT. Trimming cost V 2 bases and J 5 bases, with 4 bases left between them. The CDR3 is made up of 13 amino acids. CDR3 in amino acids: CASSDRDNSPLHF. Written as DNA, the CDR3 is TGTGCCAGCAGTGACAGGGATAATTCACCCCTCCACTTT.

The chain uses TRBV9 and TRBJ2-7, with TRBD1 identical over 8 bases. The CDR3 has 14 residues. Trimming at V came to 4 bases and at J to 4 bases, leaving 7 bases not matched to a gene. In germline, CDR1 is SGDLS, CDR2 YYNGEE. DNA for the CDR3: TGTGCCAGCAGCCTCGGACAGGGCCAGTACGAGCAGTACTTC. It yields the protein CASSLGQGQYEQYF.

V is TRBV27 and J is TRBJ1-2, with D possibly TRBD1 on 6 matching bases. V lost 5 bases to trimming and J lost 5 bases, with 18 bases between them. The CDR3 length is 15 residues. Germline V gene lookup returns CDR1 MNHEY and CDR2 SMNVEV (reference sequence). The CDR3 DNA reads TGTGCCAGCAGTGCCTATCGACAGGCTTTTTATGGCTACACCTTC. The encoded protein is CASSAYRQAFYGYTF.

The CDR3 reads CAWSLPSGSSYNSPLHF. CDR3 nucleotide sequence: TGTGCCTGGAGCCTACCGTCGGGGAGCTCCTATAATTCACCCCTCCACTTT. The chain has TRBV30 and TRBJ1-6; no firm D call. Germline V gene lookup returns CDR1 GTSNPN and CDR2 SVGIG (reference sequence). Trimming removed 3 bases at V and 0 bases at J, with 15 bases between. The CDR3 totals 17 residues.

This clone was detected a few times. The rearrangement joins TRBV7-9 to TRBJ2-1; D assignment may be TRBD1 or TRBD2 (6 bases each). Germline V lookup: CDR1 SEHNR, CDR2 FQNEAQ (reference sequence). CDR3 size: 14 residues. V was cut by 7 bases and J by 7 bases, with 17 bases left in between. CDR3 residues: CASTTWGAGNEQFF. Here the CDR3 DNA reads TGTGCCAGCACCACATGGGGGGCGGGTAATGAGCAGTTCTTC.

The chain combines TRBV11-2 with TRBJ2-7, with D tentatively TRBD1 (5 bases). The CDR3 sequence is 14 residues long. Germline V CDR1 and CDR2: SGHAT, FQNNGV. Trimming pared 5 bases from V and 3 bases from J, leaving 14 bases between. Written as DNA, the CDR3 is TGTGCCAGCAGCCCTAGACAGACCTTCTACGAGCAGTACTTC. Encoded protein: CASSPRQTFYEQYF.

The chain combines TRBV7-9 with TRBJ1-1; D is ambiguous. Trimming stripped 5 bases from V and 1 base from J, with 14 bases between. CDR3 length: 15 amino acids. Germline V CDR1 and CDR2: SEHNR, FQNEAQ (reference sequence). The CDR3 region has the DNA TGTGCCAGCAGCCCCTCGAGGAGGTCGAACACTGAAGCTTTCTTT. This encodes CASSPSRRSNTEAFF.

The chain recombines TRBV7-8 with TRBJ2-5; 9 bases match TRBD1. The CDR3 has 15 amino acids. Germline trimming cut 4 bases from V and 6 bases from J; bases unmatched to any gene: 9. In germline, CDR1 is SGHVS, CDR2 FQNEAQ. This chain's CDR3 is CASSSSGTGWKTQYF. The CDR3 DNA is TGTGCCAGCAGCTCATCCGGGACAGGGTGGAAGACCCAGTACTTC.